Listed below are T cell receptor beta chains from one sample, sequenced in a study of cytomegalovirus exposure and HLA in healthy donors. TCRdb keeps only in-frame clones here, not all; method: immunoSEQ multiplex PCR. The sample comprises 200,000 or so clones, more than 75% of which are singletons, and 2.7% rests with the top ten. Sequenced input: PBMCs. All receptors derive from a woman aged 40-49 years in good health and CMV-seronegative. The CDR3 runs from the conserved cysteine through the conserved F or W. Each record gives: J gene, clone size, D gene, V gene, CDR3 protein, CDR3 DNA. A D gene is named only where the DNA matches it firmly. Clone size is shown for a subset of rows, as once, few, many or a class of expanded clone.

>TRBJ2-1|-|-|TRBV25-1
CASSGGPRGNEQFF
TGTGCCAGCAGTGGGGGACCGCGGGGCAATGAGCAGTTCTTC
>TRBJ2-7|-|-|TRBV12-5
CASGLPAEGQEAYEQYF
TGTGCTAGTGGTTTGCCGGCCGAGGGACAAGAAGCCTACGAGCAGTACTTC
>TRBJ1-5|once|TRBD1|TRBV28
CASSLETGAPRRPQHF
TGTGCCAGCAGTTTGGAGACAGGGGCCCCCAGACGGCCCCAGCATTTT
>TRBJ2-1|-|TRBD2|TRBV13
CASSQTSGTLNEQFF
TGTGCCAGCAGTCAAACTAGCGGGACTCTCAATGAGCAGTTCTTC
>TRBJ2-6|few|-|TRBV29-1
CSVEAAPWSAGANVLTF
TGCAGCGTTGAGGCGGCGCCTTGGAGTGCTGGGGCCAACGTCCTGACTTTC
>TRBJ1-5|-|-|TRBV28
CASRGAARPQHF
TGTGCCAGCAGGGGAGCCGCTCGGCCCCAGCATTTT
>TRBJ1-5|-|-|TRBV5-1
CASSFRGEGNQPQHF
TGCGCCAGCAGCTTCAGGGGTGAGGGCAATCAGCCCCAGCATTTT
>TRBJ1-1|-|TRBD1|TRBV6-5
CASSYARGPVDTEAFF
TGTGCCAGCAGTTACGCCAGGGGGCCCGTGGACACTGAAGCTTTCTTT
>TRBJ2-4|few|TRBD2|TRBV5-4
CASSFGGGKNIQYF
TGTGCCAGCAGCTTCGGGGGGGGCAAAAACATTCAGTACTTC
>TRBJ2-5|-|-|TRBV10-3
CAIKVRQGAGEQYF
TGTGCCATCAAAGTACGGCAGGGGGCGGGGGAGCAGTACTTC
>TRBJ2-7|-|-|TRBV13
CASSPPKQGFSYEQYF
TGTGCCAGCAGCCCCCCCAAGCAGGGATTCTCCTACGAGCAGTACTTC
>TRBJ2-1|-|TRBD2|TRBV29-1
CSVLLAGGSNEQFF
TGCAGCGTTTTACTAGCGGGAGGTAGCAATGAGCAGTTCTTC
>TRBJ2-7|-|TRBD1|TRBV10-2
CASYQGVVYEQYF
TGCGCCAGCTACCAGGGGGTTGTCTACGAGCAGTACTTC
>TRBJ2-7|-|TRBD1|TRBV7-8
CASSTLDREHYEQYF
TGTGCCAGCAGTACGCTCGACAGGGAACACTACGAGCAGTACTTC
>TRBJ2-5|-|-|TRBV20-1
CSARTQETQYF
TGCAGTGCTAGAACACAAGAGACCCAGTACTTC
>TRBJ2-7|-|-|TRBV30
CAGGSYEQYF
TGTGCCGGAGGCTCCTACGAGCAGTACTTC
>TRBJ1-2|once|-|TRBV9
CASSVRGGLAGYTF
TGTGCCAGCAGCGTGCGAGGGGGTCTCGCTGGCTACACCTTC
>TRBJ2-7|once|-|TRBV2
CASNGDSYEQYF
TGTGCCAGCAACGGGGACTCCTACGAGCAGTACTTC
>TRBJ1-1|few|-|TRBV28
CASKSPDGGLHTEAFF
TGTGCCAGCAAGTCGCCGGACGGGGGTTTACACACTGAAGCTTTCTTT
>TRBJ1-4|-|-|TRBV29-1
CSVEVPGEKLFF
TGCAGCGTTGAAGTGCCGGGGGAAAAACTGTTTTTT
>TRBJ2-2|few|-|TRBV18
CASRMDSFAGELFF
TGTGCCAGCAGAATGGACAGCTTCGCCGGGGAGCTGTTTTTT
>TRBJ1-3|few|TRBD1|TRBV27
CASSLEYGQGAENTIYF
TGTGCCAGCAGTTTAGAGTATGGACAGGGGGCTGAAAACACCATATATTTT
>TRBJ1-1|-|-|TRBV7-9
CASSSGVTEAFF
TGTGCCAGCAGCTCGGGAGTCACTGAAGCTTTCTTT
>TRBJ2-7|once|-|TRBV29-1
CSVELAESYEQYF
TGCAGCGTTGAGTTAGCGGAGTCCTACGAGCAGTACTTC
>TRBJ2-7|-|-|TRBV27
CASSLSISYEQYF
TGTGCCAGCAGTTTATCGATATCCTACGAGCAGTACTTC
>TRBJ1-2|few|-|TRBV19
CASSTDWDTYYGYTF
TGTGCCAGTAGTACCGATTGGGACACATACTATGGCTACACCTTC
>TRBJ2-5|-|TRBD2|TRBV19
CASSIRSGRAGEETQYF
TGTGCCAGTAGTATACGGAGCGGGAGGGCCGGGGAGGAGACCCAGTACTTC
>TRBJ2-1|-|TRBD1|TRBV27
CASSLHGTAPTAYNEQFF
TGTGCCAGCAGTTTACACGGGACAGCCCCCACGGCCTACAATGAGCAGTTCTTC